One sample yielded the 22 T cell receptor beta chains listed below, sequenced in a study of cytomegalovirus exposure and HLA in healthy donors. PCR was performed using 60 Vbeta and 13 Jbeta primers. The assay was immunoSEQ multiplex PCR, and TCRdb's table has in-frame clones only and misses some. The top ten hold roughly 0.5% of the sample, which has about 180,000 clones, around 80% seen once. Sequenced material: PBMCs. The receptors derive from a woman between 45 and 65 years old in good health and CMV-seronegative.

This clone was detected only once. CDR3 region: CASSIETGAFHQPQHF. The CDR3 DNA reads TGTGCCAGTAGTATAGAGACAGGGGCCTTCCATCAGCCCCAGCATTTT. The chain employs TRBV19 and TRBJ1-5; the match to TRBD1 covers 8 bases. The V segment lost 0 bases and the J segment 5 bases; nucleotides outside the gene matches: 6. The CDR3 has 16 residues. Germline V CDR1 and CDR2: LNHDA, SQIVND (reference sequence). Looking up the rest from reference TRBV19 and TRBJ1-5 gives the full variable domain: DGGITQSPKYLFRKEGQNVTLSCEQNLNHDAMYWYRQDPGQGLRLIYYSQIVNDFQKGDIAEGYSVSREKKESFPLTVTSAQKNPTAFYLCASSIETGAFHQPQHFGDGTRLSIL.

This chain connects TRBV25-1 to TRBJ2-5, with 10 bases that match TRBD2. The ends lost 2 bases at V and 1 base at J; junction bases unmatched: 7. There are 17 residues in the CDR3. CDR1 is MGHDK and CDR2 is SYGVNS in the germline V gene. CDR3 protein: CASSEPPGLATQETQYF. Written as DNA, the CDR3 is TGTGCCAGCAGTGAACCTCCGGGACTAGCGACCCAAGAGACCCAGTACTTC.

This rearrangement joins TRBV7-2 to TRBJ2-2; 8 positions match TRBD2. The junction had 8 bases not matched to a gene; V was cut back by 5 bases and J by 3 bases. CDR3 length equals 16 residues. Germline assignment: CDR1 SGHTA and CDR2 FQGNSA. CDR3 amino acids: CASSVLAGLDTGELFF. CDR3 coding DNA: TGTGCCAGCAGCGTCCTAGCGGGCCTGGACACCGGGGAGCTGTTTTTT.

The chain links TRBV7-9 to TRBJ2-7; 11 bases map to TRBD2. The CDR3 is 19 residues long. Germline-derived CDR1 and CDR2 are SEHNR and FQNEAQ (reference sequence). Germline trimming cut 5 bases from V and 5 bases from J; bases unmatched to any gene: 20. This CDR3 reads CASSPPLAFSGRAYNEQYF. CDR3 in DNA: TGTGCCAGCAGCCCTCCCCTGGCTTTTAGCGGGAGGGCGTATAACGAGCAGTACTTC.

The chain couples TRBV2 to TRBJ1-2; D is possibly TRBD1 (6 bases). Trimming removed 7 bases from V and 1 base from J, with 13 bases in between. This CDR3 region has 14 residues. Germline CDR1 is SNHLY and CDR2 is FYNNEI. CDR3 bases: TGTGCCAGCAAAGGGGGGGCGCTTAACTATGGCTACACCTTC. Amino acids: CASKGGALNYGYTF.

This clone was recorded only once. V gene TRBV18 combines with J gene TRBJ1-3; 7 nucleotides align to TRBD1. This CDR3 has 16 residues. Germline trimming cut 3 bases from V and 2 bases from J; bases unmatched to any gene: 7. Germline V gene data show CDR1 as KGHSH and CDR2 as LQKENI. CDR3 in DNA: TGTGCCAGCTCACCTCGACAGGGACCTCCTGGAAACACCATATATTTT. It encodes CASSPRQGPPGNTIYF.

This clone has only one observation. This chain's CDR3 is CASSEGPQQETQYF. The CDR3 coding sequence is TGTGCCAGCAGTGAAGGGCCCCAACAAGAGACCCAGTACTTC. The rearrangement joins TRBV2 to TRBJ2-5; no firm D call. The V gene's germline CDR1 is SNHLY and CDR2 FYNNEI. V was trimmed by 1 base and J by 2 bases, leaving 8 bases between them. The CDR3 runs to 14 residues.

CDR3 nucleotides: TGTGCCAGCAGTGCCCCTAGAGGACAGATGAACACTGAAGCTTTCTTT. It translates to CASSAPRGQMNTEAFF. The rearrangement uses TRBV2 and TRBJ1-1; the D gene is possibly TRBD1 (6 bases). V was cut by 4 bases and J by 0 bases, with 15 bases left in between. This CDR3 has 16 residues. Per the germline V gene, CDR1 is SNHLY and CDR2 is FYNNEI.

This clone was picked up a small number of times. This CDR3 reads CASSSGLAGVVDTQYF. For the CDR3, the DNA is TGTGCCAGCAGCTCGGGACTAGCGGGAGTGGTAGATACGCAGTATTTT. This chain connects TRBV9 to TRBJ2-3, with 14 bases matching TRBD2. Germline V gene sequence: CDR1 SGDLS, CDR2 YYNGEE. The ends lost 4 bases at V and 5 bases at J; junction bases unmatched: 6. The CDR3 is 16 amino acids.

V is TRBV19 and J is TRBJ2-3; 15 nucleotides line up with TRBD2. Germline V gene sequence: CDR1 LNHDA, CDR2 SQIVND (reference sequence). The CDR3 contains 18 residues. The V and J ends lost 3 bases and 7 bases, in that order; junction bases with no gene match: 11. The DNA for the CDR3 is TGTGCCAGTAGTATCTCCGGGACTAGCGGGGGGCCGTTATATACGCAGTATTTT. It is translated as CASSISGTSGGPLYTQYF. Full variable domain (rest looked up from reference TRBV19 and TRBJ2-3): DGGITQSPKYLFRKEGQNVTLSCEQNLNHDAMYWYRQDPGQGLRLIYYSQIVNDFQKGDIAEGYSVSREKKESFPLTVTSAQKNPTAFYLCASSISGTSGGPLYTQYFGPGTRLTVL.

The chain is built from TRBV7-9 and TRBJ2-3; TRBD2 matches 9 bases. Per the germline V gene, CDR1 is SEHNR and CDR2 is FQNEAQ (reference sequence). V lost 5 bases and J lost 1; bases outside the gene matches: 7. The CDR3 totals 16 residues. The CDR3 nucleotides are TGTGCCAGCAGCCCCCGGGGCGGGGGGGGCACAGATACGCAGTATTTT. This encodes CASSPRGGGGTDTQYF.

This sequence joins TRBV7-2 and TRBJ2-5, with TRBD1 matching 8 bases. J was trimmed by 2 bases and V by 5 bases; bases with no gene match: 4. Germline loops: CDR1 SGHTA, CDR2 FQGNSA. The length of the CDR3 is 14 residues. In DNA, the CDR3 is TGTGCCAGCAGCCCAGGGACAGGTCAAGAGACCCAGTACTTC. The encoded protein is CASSPGTGQETQYF.

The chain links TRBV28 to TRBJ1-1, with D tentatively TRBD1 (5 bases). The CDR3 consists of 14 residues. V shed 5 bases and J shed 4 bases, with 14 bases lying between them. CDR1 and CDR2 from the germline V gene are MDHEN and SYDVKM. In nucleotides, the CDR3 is TGTGCCAGCAGTACCCAGGGTTTGCCCACTGAAGCTTTCTTT. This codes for CASSTQGLPTEAFF. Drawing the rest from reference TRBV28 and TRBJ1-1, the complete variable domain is DVKVTQSSRYLVKRTGEKVFLECVQDMDHENMFWYRQDPGLGLRLIYFSYDVKMKEKGDIPEGYSVSREKKERFSLILESASTNQTSMYLCASSTQGLPTEAFFGQGTRLTVV.

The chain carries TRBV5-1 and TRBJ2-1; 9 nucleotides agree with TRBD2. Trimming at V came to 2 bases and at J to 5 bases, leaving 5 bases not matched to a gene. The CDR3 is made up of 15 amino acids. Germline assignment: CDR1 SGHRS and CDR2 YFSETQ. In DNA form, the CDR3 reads TGCGCCAGCAGCTTTAGCGGGAGAGGCGACAATGAGCAGTTCTTC. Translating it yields CASSFSGRGDNEQFF.

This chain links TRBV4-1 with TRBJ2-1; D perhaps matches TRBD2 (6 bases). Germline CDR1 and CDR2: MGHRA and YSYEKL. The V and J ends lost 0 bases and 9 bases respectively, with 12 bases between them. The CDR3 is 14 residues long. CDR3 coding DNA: TGCGCCAGCAGCCAAGAGTGGAGGGAGAGTGAGCAGTTCTTC. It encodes CASSQEWRESEQFF.

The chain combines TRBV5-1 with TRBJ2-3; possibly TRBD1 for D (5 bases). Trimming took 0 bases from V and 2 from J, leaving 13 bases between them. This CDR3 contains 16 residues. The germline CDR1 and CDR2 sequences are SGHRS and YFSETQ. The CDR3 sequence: CASSLGIGVFTDTQYF. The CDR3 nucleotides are TGCGCCAGCAGCTTGGGGATAGGGGTTTTCACAGATACGCAGTATTTT.

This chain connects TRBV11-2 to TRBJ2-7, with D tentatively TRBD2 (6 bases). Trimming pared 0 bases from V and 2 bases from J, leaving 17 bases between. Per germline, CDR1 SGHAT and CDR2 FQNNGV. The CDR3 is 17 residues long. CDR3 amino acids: CASSLDGGGTNPYEQYF. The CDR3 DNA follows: TGTGCCAGCAGCTTAGATGGTGGGGGGACCAACCCCTACGAGCAGTACTTC. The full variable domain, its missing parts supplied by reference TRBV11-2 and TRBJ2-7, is EAGVAQSPRYKIIEKRQSVAFWCNPISGHATLYWYQQILGQGPKLLIQFQNNGVVDDSQLPKDRFSAERLKGVDSTLKIQPAKLEDSAVYLCASSLDGGGTNPYEQYFGPGTRLTVT.

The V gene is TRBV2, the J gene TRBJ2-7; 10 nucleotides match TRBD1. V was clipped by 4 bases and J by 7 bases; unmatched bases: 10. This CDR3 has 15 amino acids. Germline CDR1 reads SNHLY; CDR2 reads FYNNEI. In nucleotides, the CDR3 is TGTGCCAGCAGTGCCCTGGGGACAGGGGTGGGGGAGCAGTACTTC. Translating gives CASSALGTGVGEQYF.

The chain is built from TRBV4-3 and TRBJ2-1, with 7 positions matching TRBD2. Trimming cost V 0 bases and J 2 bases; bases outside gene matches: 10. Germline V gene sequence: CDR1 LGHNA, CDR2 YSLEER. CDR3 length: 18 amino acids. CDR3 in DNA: TGCGCCAGCAGCCAAGAACCCCAACTAGCGAGGGCCTACAATGAGCAGTTCTTC. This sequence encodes CASSQEPQLARAYNEQFF.

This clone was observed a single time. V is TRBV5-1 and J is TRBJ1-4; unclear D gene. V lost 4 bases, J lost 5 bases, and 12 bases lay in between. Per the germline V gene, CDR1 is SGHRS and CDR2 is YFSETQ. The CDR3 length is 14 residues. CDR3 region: CASSVGLRNEKLFF. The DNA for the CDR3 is TGCGCCAGCAGCGTGGGTCTGAGAAATGAAAAACTGTTTTTT.

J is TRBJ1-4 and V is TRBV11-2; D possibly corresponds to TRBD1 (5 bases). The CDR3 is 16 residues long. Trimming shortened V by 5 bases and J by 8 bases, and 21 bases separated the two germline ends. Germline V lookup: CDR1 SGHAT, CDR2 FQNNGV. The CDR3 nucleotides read TGTGCCAGCAGCCCTCGCGTTGGGGGGAGAGGGGAAAAACTGTTTTTT. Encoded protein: CASSPRVGGRGEKLFF.

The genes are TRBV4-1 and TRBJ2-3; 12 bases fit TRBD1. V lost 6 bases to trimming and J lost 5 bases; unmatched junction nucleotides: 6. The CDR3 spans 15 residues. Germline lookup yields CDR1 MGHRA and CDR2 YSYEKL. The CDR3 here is CASRRGQGAGDTQYF. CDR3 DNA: TGCGCCAGCAGGCGGGGACAGGGGGCGGGAGATACGCAGTATTTT.